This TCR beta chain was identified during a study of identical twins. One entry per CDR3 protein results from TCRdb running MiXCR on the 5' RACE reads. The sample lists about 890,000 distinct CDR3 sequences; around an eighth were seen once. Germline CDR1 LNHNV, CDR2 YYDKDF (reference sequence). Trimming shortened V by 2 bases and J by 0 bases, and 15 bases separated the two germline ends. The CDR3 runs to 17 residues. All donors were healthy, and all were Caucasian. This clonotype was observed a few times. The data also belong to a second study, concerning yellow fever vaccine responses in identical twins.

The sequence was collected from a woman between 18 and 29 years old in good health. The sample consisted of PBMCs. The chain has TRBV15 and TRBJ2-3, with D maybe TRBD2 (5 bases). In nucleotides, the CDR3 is TGTGCCACCAGCAGATTACCTCTTCAGCGGAGCACAGATACGCAGTATTTT. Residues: CATSRLPLQRSTDTQYF.